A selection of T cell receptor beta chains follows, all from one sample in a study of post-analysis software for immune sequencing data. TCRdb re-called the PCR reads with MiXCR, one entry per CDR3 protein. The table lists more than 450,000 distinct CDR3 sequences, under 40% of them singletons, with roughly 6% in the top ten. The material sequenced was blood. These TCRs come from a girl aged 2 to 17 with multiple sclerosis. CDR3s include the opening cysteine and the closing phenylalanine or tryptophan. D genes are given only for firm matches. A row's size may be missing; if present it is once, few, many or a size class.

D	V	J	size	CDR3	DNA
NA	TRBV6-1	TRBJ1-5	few	CASSEGSGYSNQPQHF	TGTGCCAGCAGTGAAGGTAGTGGTTATAGCAATCAGCCCCAGCATTTT
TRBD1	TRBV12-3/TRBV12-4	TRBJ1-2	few	CATRTGAWDYGYTF	TGTGCCACACGGACAGGGGCCTGGGACTATGGCTACACCTTC
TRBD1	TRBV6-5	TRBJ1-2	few	CASSYSYRGSSYGYTF	TGTGCCAGCAGTTACTCCTACAGGGGGAGTAGCTATGGCTACACCTTC
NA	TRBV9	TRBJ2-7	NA	CASSVGVGYEQYF	TGTGCCAGCAGCGTGGGAGTCGGCTACGAGCAGTACTTC
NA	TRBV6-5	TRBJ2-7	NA	CASARGTSAARYEQYF	TGTGCCAGCGCCCGCGGAACCTCGGCAGCCCGCTACGAGCAGTACTTC
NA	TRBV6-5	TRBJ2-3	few	CASRRGSPDTQYF	TGTGCCAGCCGGAGGGGGAGTCCAGATACGCAGTATTTT
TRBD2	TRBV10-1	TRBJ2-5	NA	CASSPGTSGGQETQYF	TGCGCCAGCAGTCCCGGGACTAGCGGGGGCCAAGAGACCCAGTACTTC
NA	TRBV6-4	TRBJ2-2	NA	CASTRDSTNTGELFF	TGTGCCAGCACCCGGGACTCAACGAACACCGGGGAGCTGTTTTTT
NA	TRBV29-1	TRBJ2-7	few	CSVEVAGRRSYEQYF	TGCAGCGTTGAAGTGGCAGGGAGAAGGTCCTACGAGCAGTACTTC
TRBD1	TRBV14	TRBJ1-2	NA	CASSEQGNGYTF	TGTGCCAGCAGCGAACAGGGGAATGGCTACACCTTC
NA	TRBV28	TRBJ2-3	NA	CASSRSGFGGDTQYF	TGTGCCAGCAGCCGAAGCGGGTTTGGGGGAGATACGCAGTATTTT
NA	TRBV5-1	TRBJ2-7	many	CASSPNTGNEQYF	TGCGCCAGCAGCCCTAACACAGGTAACGAGCAGTACTTC
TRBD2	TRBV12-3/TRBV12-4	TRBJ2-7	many	CASSWGLGPYEQYF	TGTGCCAGCAGTTGGGGACTAGGACCCTACGAGCAGTACTTC
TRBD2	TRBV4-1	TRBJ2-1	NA	CASSQGERGHNEQFF	TGCGCCAGCAGCCAAGGGGAGCGGGGCCACAATGAGCAGTTCTTC
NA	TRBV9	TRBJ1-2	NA	CASSVSHGDYGYTF	TGTGCCAGCAGCGTAAGTCATGGGGACTATGGCTACACCTTC
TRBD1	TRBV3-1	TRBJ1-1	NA	CASSRTGQGNTEAFF	TGCGCCAGCAGCCGTACGGGACAGGGGAACACTGAAGCTTTCTTT
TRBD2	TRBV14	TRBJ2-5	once	CASSQEAGGRETQYF	TGTGCCAGCAGCCAAGAAGCGGGGGGCCGAGAGACCCAGTACTTC
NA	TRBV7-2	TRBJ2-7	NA	CASSLAAYYEQYF	TGTGCCAGCAGCTTAGCAGCGTACTACGAGCAGTACTTC
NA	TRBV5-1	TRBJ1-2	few	CASSLQDSYGYTF	TGCGCCAGCAGCTTACAGGACAGCTATGGCTACACCTTC
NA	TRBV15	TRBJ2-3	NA	CATKDLSSTDTQYF	TGTGCCACCAAAGACCTCAGTAGCACAGATACGCAGTATTTT
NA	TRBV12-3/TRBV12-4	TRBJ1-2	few	CASGPGSYGYTF	TGTGCCAGCGGTCCAGGAAGCTATGGCTACACCTTC
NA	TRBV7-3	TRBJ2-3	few	CASSLVGLDTQYF	TGTGCCAGCAGCTTGGTGGGACTAGATACGCAGTATTTT
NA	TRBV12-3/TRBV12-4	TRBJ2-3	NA	CASSLSRLDVTDTQYF	TGTGCCAGCAGTCTATCCCGACTAGATGTCACAGATACGCAGTATTTT
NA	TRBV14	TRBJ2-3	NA	CASSQGVVRATSTDTQYF	TGTGCCAGCAGCCAAGGGGTGGTCAGGGCTACTAGCACAGATACGCAGTATTTT
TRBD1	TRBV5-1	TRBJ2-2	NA	CASSQRTGGFANTGELFF	TGCGCCAGCAGCCAACGTACAGGGGGCTTCGCGAACACCGGGGAGCTGTTTTTT
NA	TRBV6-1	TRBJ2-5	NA	CASSGILAAQETQYF	TGTGCCAGCAGTGGGATCCTAGCCGCCCAAGAGACCCAGTACTTC
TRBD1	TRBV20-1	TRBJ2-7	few	CSSGQSSYEQYF	TGCAGCTCGGGACAGAGCTCCTACGAGCAGTACTTC
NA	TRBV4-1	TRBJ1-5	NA	CASSQDPNQSQHF	TGCGCCAGCAGCCAAGACCCCAATCAGTCCCAGCATTTT
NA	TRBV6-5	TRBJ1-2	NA	CATLTGYTF	TGTGCCACACTGACAGGCTACACCTTC
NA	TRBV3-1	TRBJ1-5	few	CASSQGPTGSNQPQHF	TGTGCCAGCAGCCAAGGACCTACAGGTAGCAATCAGCCCCAGCATTTT
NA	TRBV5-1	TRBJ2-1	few	CASSRGGGDNEQFF	TGCGCCAGCAGCCGTGGAGGGGGGGACAATGAGCAGTTCTTC
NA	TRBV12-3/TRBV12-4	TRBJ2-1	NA	CASSLPQGSNEQFF	TGTGCCAGTAGCTTACCCCAGGGGAGCAATGAGCAGTTCTTC
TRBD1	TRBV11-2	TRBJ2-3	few	CASSYGTGPDTQYF	TGTGCCAGCAGCTACGGGACAGGGCCAGATACGCAGTATTTT
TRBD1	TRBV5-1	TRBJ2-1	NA	CASSKPGGVGNEQFF	TGCGCCAGCAGCAAACCAGGGGGCGTTGGCAATGAGCAGTTCTTC
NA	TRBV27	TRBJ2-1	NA	CASALGPYNEQFF	TGTGCCAGCGCCCTAGGGCCCTACAATGAGCAGTTCTTC
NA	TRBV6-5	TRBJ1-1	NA	CASSITQVQGKEAFF	TGTGCCAGCAGCATCACCCAGGTCCAGGGGAAGGAAGCTTTCTTT
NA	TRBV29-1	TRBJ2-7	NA	CSGAGWDEQYF	TGCAGCGGGGCTGGGTGGGACGAGCAGTACTTC
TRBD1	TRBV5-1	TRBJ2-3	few	CASSSGQGISDTQYF	TGCGCCAGCAGTTCGGGACAGGGGATATCAGATACGCAGTATTTT
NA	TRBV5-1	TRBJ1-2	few	CASSPGTTTNYGYTF	TGCGCCAGCAGCCCCGGGACAACGACTAACTATGGCTACACCTTC
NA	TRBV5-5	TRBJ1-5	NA	CAGRVGSSNQPQHF	TGTGCCGGCAGGGTGGGTAGCAGCAATCAGCCCCAGCATTTT
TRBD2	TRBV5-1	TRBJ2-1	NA	CASSLLSGGAGEQFF	TGCGCCAGCAGCTTGTTAAGCGGGGGGGCCGGTGAGCAGTTCTTC
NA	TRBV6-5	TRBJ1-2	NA	CASSYWYSFSGRRITNYGYTF	TGTGCCAGCAGTTACTGGTATAGTTTCTCCGGACGGCGGATAACTAACTATGGCTACACCTTC
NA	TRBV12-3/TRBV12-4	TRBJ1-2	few	CASSPRTDNYGYTF	TGTGCCAGCAGTCCGAGGACCGATAACTATGGCTACACCTTC
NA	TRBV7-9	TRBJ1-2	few	CASSLQGDDGYTF	TGTGCCAGCAGCTTACAGGGTGATGATGGCTACACCTTC
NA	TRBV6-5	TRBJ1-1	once	CASSYGGYGTEAFF	TGTGCCAGCAGTTACGGGGGGTACGGCACTGAAGCTTTCTTT
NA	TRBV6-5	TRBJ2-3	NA	CAGRASVTDTQYF	TGTGCCGGCAGGGCTAGCGTCACAGACACGCAGTATTTT
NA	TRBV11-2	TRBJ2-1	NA	CASSLDDLSGEQFF	TGTGCCAGCAGCTTAGATGACCTATCTGGTGAGCAGTTCTTC
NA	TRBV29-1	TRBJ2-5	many	CSVNPGRETQYF	TGCAGCGTCAACCCAGGGAGAGAGACCCAGTACTTC
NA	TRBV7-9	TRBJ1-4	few	CASSLKQLLFF	TGTGCCAGCAGCTTAAAGCAGCTGCTGTTTTTT
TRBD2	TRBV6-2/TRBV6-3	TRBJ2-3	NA	CASFGTSGNTDTQYF	TGTGCCAGCTTCGGGACTAGCGGTAACACAGATACGCAGTATTTT